This T cell receptor beta chain was captured by sequencing in a study of technical replicates of blood from a handful of donors. Assay used: immunoSEQ multiplex PCR; TCRdb lists only in-frame clones, some missing. This table holds about 83,000 clones, about 96% found once. Sequencing input: T cells isolated from PBMCs. This clonotype originated in a human donor in good health.

The chain's CDR3 is CASSTSGAYEQYF. CDR3 coding DNA: TGTGCCAGCAGTACTAGCGGAGCCTACGAGCAGTACTTC. The chain is built from TRBV9 and TRBJ2-7; 8 nucleotides align to TRBD2. This CDR3 region has 13 residues. V trimming: 5 bases; J trimming: 2 bases; junction bases outside the gene matches: 3. Germline lookup yields CDR1 SGDLS and CDR2 YYNGEE.